The 29 T cell receptor beta chains listed next were all sequenced from one sample in a study of regulatory T cells in long-lasting Graves disease. TCR beta libraries were built with iRepertoire HTBI primers and Arm-PCR of CDR3 regions. TCRdb recomputed calls from the multiplex PCR reads with MiXCR, one row per CDR3 protein. The profile covers 200,000 to 250,000 distinct CDR3 sequences, with around 20% appearing a single time and 10% to 15% taken by the ten largest. The time point here: newly diagnosed GD, antithyroid drugs for less than 3 months. The authors made the TCR library using RNA they extracted from PBMCs. These sequences were also reported in another study, on T cells in Graves' hyperthyroidism and ophthalmopathy.

Specimen: peripheral blood mononuclear cells (PBMCs), collected at new diagnosis, from a patient treated with antithyroid drugs. These TCRs come from a woman aged 30 to 39 with Graves disease.

This clonotype was seen a few times. The genes are TRBV4-2 and TRBJ2-7; TRBD2 matches at 9 bases. Germline V gives CDR1 LGHNA, CDR2 YNFKEQ. CDR3 length: 17 amino acids. Trimming took 4 bases from V and 7 from J; bases not matched to a gene: 17. The DNA for the CDR3 is TGTGCCAGCAGCCCCAGAGGCGCTTTGGCGGGAGGGCGGGAGCAGTACTTC. It codes for CASSPRGALAGGREQYF.

This clonotype was seen ten or more times. Here the CDR3 reads CASSLVEGMEDTF. The DNA for the CDR3 is TGTGCCAGCAGTTTAGTTGAAGGAATGGAGGACACCTTC. The chain joins TRBV28 to TRBJ1-2; D gene ambiguous. Per germline, CDR1 MDHEN and CDR2 SYDVKM. The CDR3 consists of 13 residues. The V end was cut by 2 bases, the J end by 12 bases, with 16 bases between.

The V call is TRBV4-2, the J call TRBJ1-2, with a tentative D call TRBD1 (5 bases). The germline V gene encodes CDR1 LGHNA and CDR2 YNFKEQ. The V gene lost 4 bases and the J gene lost 2 bases, with 14 bases spanning the gap. This CDR3 has 15 residues. The CDR3 loop is CASSPNLDRNYGYTF. CDR3 coding DNA: TGTGCCAGCAGCCCGAACCTCGACAGAAACTATGGCTACACCTTC.

This clonotype was counted ten times or more. The chain recombines TRBV12-3 or TRBV12-4 with TRBJ1-1; no reliable D call. The length of the CDR3 is 14 residues. Trimming took off 2 bases at V and 3 bases at J, with 10 bases between the two ends. CDR3 in DNA: TGTGCCAGCAGTTTATGGGGAGGCGACACTGAAGCTTTCTTT. Its translation: CASSLWGGDTEAFF.

About this clonotype itself: With a much larger clone just one base away, this may be a read error. The chain links TRBV30 to TRBJ2-5; D gene unclear. Germline V lookup: CDR1 GTSNPN, CDR2 SVGIG (reference sequence). V was cut by 5 bases and J by 5 bases, with 12 bases left in between. The CDR3 totals 12 residues. This CDR3 is CAWCGAVETQYF. The DNA of the CDR3 is TGTGCCTGGTGCGGTGCGGTCGAGACCCAGTACTTC. The full variable domain, completed using reference TRBV30 and TRBJ2-5, is SQTIHQWPATLVQPVGSPLSLECTVEGTSNPNLYWYRQAAGRGLQLLFYSVGIGQISSEVPQNLSASRPQDRQFILSSKKLLLSDSGFYLCAWCGAVETQYFGPGTRLLVL.

V gene TRBV28 combines with J gene TRBJ2-7, with D perhaps matching TRBD1 (6 bases). V was shortened by 3 bases and J by 0 bases, with 12 bases between the two germline ends. The CDR3 length is 15 residues. The germline gives CDR1 MDHEN, CDR2 SYDVKM. The CDR3 loop is CASSFRDTYSYEQYF. DNA for the CDR3: TGTGCCAGCAGTTTCCGGGACACCTACTCCTACGAGCAGTACTTC.

Many counts were recorded for this clonotype. This sequence joins TRBV14 and TRBJ1-2, with 9 bases matching TRBD1. The CDR3 consists of 14 residues. Germline CDR1 SGHDN, CDR2 FVKESK. V trimming: 5 bases; J trimming: 1 base; junction bases outside the gene matches: 2. The CDR3 nucleotides read TGTGCCAGCAGCGGGACAGGGAGTAACTATGGCTACACCTTC. Its protein product is CASSGTGSNYGYTF.

The chain links TRBV27 to TRBJ2-7, with unresolved D. The length of the CDR3 is 12 residues. Germline lookup yields CDR1 MNHEY and CDR2 SMNVEV (reference sequence). V dropped 7 bases and J dropped 3 bases, with 10 bases sitting between them. The CDR3 coding sequence is TGTGCCAGCACCAACACCAACTACGAGCAGTACTTC. Translated, it gives CASTNTNYEQYF.

V and J are TRBV20-1 and TRBJ2-7; the D gene is possibly TRBD2 (5 bases). There are 14 residues in the CDR3. CDR1 and CDR2 from the germline V gene are DFQATT and SNEGSKA (reference sequence). Trimming took 2 bases from V and 0 from J, leaving 11 bases between them. Here the CDR3 reads CSARPPGSSYEQYF. The CDR3 bases are TGCAGTGCTAGACCCCCGGGGTCCTCCTACGAGCAGTACTTC.

This clonotype was seen ten or more times. The chain employs TRBV2 and TRBJ2-2; D is unclear. V lost 10 bases and J 2 bases, leaving 11 bases between the germline ends. The V gene's germline CDR1 is SNHLY and CDR2 FYNNEI. The CDR3 runs to 13 residues. CDR3 nucleotide sequence: TGTGCCACCCGCGCCGATAACACCGGGGAGCTGTTTTTT. Residues: CATRADNTGELFF.

V is TRBV5-1 and J is TRBJ2-7, with D possibly TRBD1 on 5 matching bases. The ends were cut back, 0 bases at V and 2 bases at J, with 9 bases in the middle. The CDR3 is 14 amino acids. CDR1 is SGHRS, CDR2 YFSETQ, per germline. CDR3 bases: TGCGCCAGCAGCTTGGCTACAGGTCCCTACGAGCAGTACTTC. This translates into CASSLATGPYEQYF.

J is TRBJ2-1 and V is TRBV6-2 or TRBV6-3; D ambiguous. The length of the CDR3 is 15 residues. Germline values: CDR1 MNHEY, CDR2 SVGEGT. Trimming shortened V by 0 bases and J by 0 bases, and 6 bases separated the two germline ends. CDR3 DNA sequence: TGTGCCAGCAGTTACTCAGAGACCTCCTACAATGAGCAGTTCTTC. Amino acids: CASSYSETSYNEQFF.

This clonotype has ten or more counts. The rearrangement joins TRBV10-2 to TRBJ2-3; 13 nucleotides line up with TRBD2. CDR3 size: 17 residues. CDR1 WSHSY and CDR2 SAAADI come from the germline V gene. V shed 0 bases and J 5 bases; nucleotides not matched to a gene: 5. CDR3 region: CASSESNGLAGVDTQYF. Written as DNA, the CDR3 is TGCGCCAGCAGTGAGTCGAACGGACTAGCGGGAGTAGATACGCAGTATTTT.

A single count supports this clonotype. This chain joins TRBV4-1 and TRBJ2-5; D is uncertain. Germline loops: CDR1 MGHRA, CDR2 YSYEKL. The V and J ends lost 4 bases and 1 base respectively, with 10 bases between them. This CDR3 spans 14 amino acids. The CDR3 DNA follows: TGCGCCAGCAGCCCCGGGCCGTTCCAAGAGACCCAGTACTTC. Residues: CASSPGPFQETQYF.

This clonotype was detected many times. This sequence joins TRBV3-1 and TRBJ1-3; D call uncertain. CDR1 is LGHDT, CDR2 YNNKEL, per germline (reference sequence). There are 14 residues in the CDR3. V lost 1 base and J 0 bases, leaving 4 bases between the germline ends. CDR3 in amino acids: CASSQVVSGNTIYF. The CDR3 bases are TGTGCCAGCAGCCAAGTAGTCTCTGGAAACACCATATATTTT. The full variable domain, its missing parts supplied by reference TRBV3-1 and TRBJ1-3, is DTAVSQTPKYLVTQMGNDKSIKCEQNLGHDTMYWYKQDSKKFLKIMFSYNNKELIINETVPNRFSPKSPDKAHLNLHINSLELGDSAVYFCASSQVVSGNTIYFGEGSWLTVV.

This clonotype was found a few times. Just one base apart from a much larger clone, this may be a read error. The chain has TRBV12-3 or TRBV12-4 and TRBJ2-7, with D hard to call. V shed 5 bases and J shed 4 bases, with 15 bases lying between them. This CDR3 is built from 14 residues. This chain's CDR3 is CASSVSRTTYEQYF. The CDR3, as DNA: TGTGCCAGCAGTGTTTCTAGGACGACATACGAGCAGTACTTC.

This clonotype appeared many times. The chain carries TRBV6-1 and TRBJ1-3, with D possibly TRBD1 on 5 matching bases. V dropped 6 bases and J dropped 0 bases, with 12 bases sitting between them. The germline V gene has CDR1 MNHNS and CDR2 SASEGT. The CDR3 runs 15 residues. CDR3 loop: CASSLGANSGNTIYF. In DNA, the CDR3 is TGTGCCAGCAGCCTAGGGGCGAACTCTGGAAACACCATATATTTT.

The chain couples TRBV5-6 to TRBJ2-7, with no clear D. Germline CDR1 SGHDT, CDR2 YYEEEE. Trimming left V 2 bases short and J 0 bases short, with 9 bases between. The CDR3 length is 14 residues. The CDR3 loop is CASSFKDYSYEQYF. Written as DNA, the CDR3 is TGTGCCAGCAGCTTCAAGGATTACTCCTACGAGCAGTACTTC.

This clonotype came up many times. This chain connects TRBV30 to TRBJ1-6, with D unresolved. Per germline, CDR1 GTSNPN and CDR2 SVGIG (reference sequence). The CDR3 is made up of 16 amino acids. Trimming removed 3 bases from V and 0 bases from J, with 12 bases in between. The CDR3 nucleotides read TGTGCCTGGAGGCCTCCCTGGAGCTCCTATAATTCACCCCTCCACTTT. Protein sequence: CAWRPPWSSYNSPLHF.

This clonotype was picked up many times. V is TRBV5-1 and J is TRBJ2-7; TRBD1 is a possible D gene (7 bases). V was shortened by 4 bases and J by 0 bases, with 11 bases between the two germline ends. Germline CDR1 and CDR2: SGHRS and YFSETQ. The CDR3 consists of 14 residues. The CDR3 protein is CASSAGQSSYEQYF. CDR3 DNA sequence: TGCGCCAGCAGCGCGGGACAGAGCTCCTACGAGCAGTACTTC.

This sequence joins TRBV7-9 and TRBJ1-1; D is perhaps TRBD1 (5 bases). Trimming left V 3 bases short and J 6 bases short, with 14 bases between. CDR3 length: 14 residues. Germline CDR1 reads SEHNR; CDR2 reads FQNEAQ (reference sequence). In DNA, the CDR3 is TGTGCCAGCAGCTTCGGACAAAGGGCTGCTGAAGCTTTCTTT. It translates to CASSFGQRAAEAFF.

This clonotype was detected only a few times. This chain connects TRBV14 to TRBJ1-2; D call uncertain. Germline values: CDR1 SGHDN, CDR2 FVKESK. The V end was cut by 4 bases, the J end by 4 bases, with 16 bases between. This CDR3 spans 15 amino acids. The CDR3 DNA is TGTGCCAGCAGCCCCTGGACGGGGTCGGGCTATGGCTACACCTTC. It yields the protein CASSPWTGSGYGYTF.

Concerning this clonotype: Possible read error: a much larger clone is one base away. This chain joins TRBV27 and TRBJ1-4; maybe TRBD1 (6 bases). V shed 5 bases and J shed 4 bases, with 14 bases lying between them. The CDR3 has 15 residues. The V gene's germline CDR1 is MNHEY and CDR2 SMNVEV (reference sequence). The CDR3 loop reads CASSDPTGSNEKLFF. The CDR3 DNA is TGTGCCAGCAGTGATCCGACAGGTAGTAATGAAAAACTGTTTTTT.

This clonotype was detected many times. The V and J genes are TRBV30 and TRBJ1-1; possibly TRBD1 for D (5 bases). The CDR3 runs 11 residues. Germline-derived CDR1 and CDR2 are GTSNPN and SVGIG (reference sequence). With 4 bases removed from V and 8 bases from J, the gap between germline ends came to 11 bases. The CDR3 protein is CAWNRDREAFF. The CDR3, as DNA: TGTGCCTGGAATAGGGACCGGGAAGCTTTCTTT.

This clonotype was recorded many times. The chain joins TRBV12-3 or TRBV12-4 to TRBJ1-5; 11 bases match TRBD1. The CDR3 spans 16 residues. The V segment lost 6 bases and the J segment 2 bases; nucleotides outside the gene matches: 6. CDR3 sequence: CASSGGQGVGNQPQHF. DNA of the CDR3: TGTGCCAGCAGCGGGGGACAGGGGGTCGGCAATCAGCCCCAGCATTTT.

This clonotype has ten or more counts. The J gene is TRBJ1-1, the V gene TRBV5-1; D ambiguous. Trimming left V 4 bases short and J 6 bases short, with 16 bases between. CDR1 is SGHRS and CDR2 is YFSETQ in the germline V gene. CDR3 length: 14 residues. CDR3 region: CASSLSAPPAEAFF. CDR3 DNA: TGCGCCAGCAGCCTTAGTGCTCCCCCCGCTGAAGCTTTCTTT.

This clonotype occurred a few times. The rearrangement uses TRBV12-3 or TRBV12-4 and TRBJ1-4; D is unclear. The CDR3 is 17 residues long. V lost 4 bases and J 5 bases, leaving 20 bases between the germline ends. CDR3: CASSSASAGERNEKLFF. In DNA, the CDR3 is TGTGCCAGCAGTTCAGCGAGTGCCGGGGAGAGGAATGAAAAACTGTTTTTT.

This clonotype was recorded many times. The rearrangement joins TRBV28 to TRBJ1-5; tentatively, D is TRBD1 (6 bases). This CDR3 contains 14 residues. In germline, CDR1 is MDHEN, CDR2 SYDVKM. Trimming cost V 10 bases and J 2 bases, with 15 bases left between them. The CDR3 coding sequence is TGTGCCACCGTGGGAGAGGGGGGCAATCAGCCCCAGCATTTT. Translated, it gives CATVGEGGNQPQHF.

This clonotype was counted ten times or more. The gene calls are TRBV10-3 and TRBJ2-7; D is perhaps TRBD1 (6 bases). This CDR3 comprises 15 residues. Trimming left V 3 bases short and J 0 bases short, with 12 bases between. Per germline, CDR1 ENHRY and CDR2 SYGVKD. The CDR3 DNA is TGTGCCATCAGTGATCCAGGGGTAAGCTCCTACGAGCAGTACTTC. Its protein is CAISDPGVSSYEQYF.